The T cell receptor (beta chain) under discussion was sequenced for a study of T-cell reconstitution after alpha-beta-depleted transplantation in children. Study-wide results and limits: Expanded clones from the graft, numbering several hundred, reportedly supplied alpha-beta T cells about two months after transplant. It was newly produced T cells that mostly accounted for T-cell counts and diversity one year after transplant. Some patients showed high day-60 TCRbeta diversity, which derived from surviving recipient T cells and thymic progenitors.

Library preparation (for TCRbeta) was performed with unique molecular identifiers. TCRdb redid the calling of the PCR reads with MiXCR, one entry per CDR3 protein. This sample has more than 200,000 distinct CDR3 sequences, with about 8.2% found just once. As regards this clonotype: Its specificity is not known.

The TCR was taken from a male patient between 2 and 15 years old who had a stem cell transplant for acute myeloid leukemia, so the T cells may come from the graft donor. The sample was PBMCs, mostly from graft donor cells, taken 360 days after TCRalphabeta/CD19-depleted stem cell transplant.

The CDR3 reads CSAPGGANEQFF. CDR3 DNA: TGCAGTGCTCCGGGGGGGGCAAATGAGCAGTTCTTC. The gene calls are TRBV20-1 and TRBJ2-1; 8 nucleotides agree with TRBD2. J lost 7 bases, V lost 5 bases, and 4 bases had no gene match. The CDR3 spans 12 residues. Germline assignment: CDR1 DFQATT and CDR2 SNEGSKA (reference sequence).